This T cell receptor (beta chain) was identified in a study of human T cells and chemical hapten exposure. Time point given: patch test 1, 2 weeks after DPC sensitization. The treatment denotes: therapeutic diphenylcyclopropenone sensitization with weekly scalp DPC. Blood collection happened ahead of applying each patch test. TCRdb fed the RACE reads into MiXCR, producing one record per CDR3 protein. Of more than 95,000 distinct CDR3 sequences detected, around an eighth appear once; the ten largest clones hold roughly 1.3%. This clonotype was seen ten or more times. Trimming stripped 5 bases from V and 9 bases from J, with 11 bases between. The germline gives CDR1 LNHDA, CDR2 SQIVND (reference sequence). This CDR3 has 12 amino acids.

The chain is built from TRBV19 and TRBJ2-1; unclear D gene. The clonotype comes from a woman aged 45-65 years with alopecia areata. Some clones in this sample may be carry-over from other donors' samples. This specimen consisted of whole blood, obtained in connection with sensitization to the hapten diphenylcyclopropenone (DPC). The chain's CDR3 is CASSSTYSEQFF. In nucleotides, the CDR3 is TGTGCCAGTAGTTCGACCTATTCTGAGCAGTTCTTC.